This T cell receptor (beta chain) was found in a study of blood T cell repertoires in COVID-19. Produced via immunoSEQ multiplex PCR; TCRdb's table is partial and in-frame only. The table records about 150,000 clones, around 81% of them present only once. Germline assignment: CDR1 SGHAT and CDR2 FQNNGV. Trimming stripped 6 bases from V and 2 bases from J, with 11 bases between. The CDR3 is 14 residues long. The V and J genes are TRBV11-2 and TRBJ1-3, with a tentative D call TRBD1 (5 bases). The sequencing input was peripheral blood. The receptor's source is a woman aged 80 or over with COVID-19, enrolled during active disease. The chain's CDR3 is CASRGSGAGNTIYF. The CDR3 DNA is TGTGCCAGCAGGGGATCGGGGGCTGGAAACACCATATATTTT.